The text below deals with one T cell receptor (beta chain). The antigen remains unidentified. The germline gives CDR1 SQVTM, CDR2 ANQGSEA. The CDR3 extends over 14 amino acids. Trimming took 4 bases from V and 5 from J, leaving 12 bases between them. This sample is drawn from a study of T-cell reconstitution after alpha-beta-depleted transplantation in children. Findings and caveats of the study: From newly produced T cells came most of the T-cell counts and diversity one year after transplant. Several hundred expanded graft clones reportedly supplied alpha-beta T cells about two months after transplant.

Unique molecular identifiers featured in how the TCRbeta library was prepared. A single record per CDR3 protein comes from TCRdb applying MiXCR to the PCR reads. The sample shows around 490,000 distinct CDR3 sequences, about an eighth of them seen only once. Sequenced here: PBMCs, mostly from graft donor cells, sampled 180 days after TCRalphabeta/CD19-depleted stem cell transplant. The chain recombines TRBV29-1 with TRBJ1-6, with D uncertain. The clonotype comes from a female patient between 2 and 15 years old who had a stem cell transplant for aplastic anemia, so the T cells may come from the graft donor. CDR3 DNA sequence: TGCAGCGTTGCAGCTGAGGCCAATAATTCACCCCTCCACTTT. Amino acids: CSVAAEANNSPLHF.